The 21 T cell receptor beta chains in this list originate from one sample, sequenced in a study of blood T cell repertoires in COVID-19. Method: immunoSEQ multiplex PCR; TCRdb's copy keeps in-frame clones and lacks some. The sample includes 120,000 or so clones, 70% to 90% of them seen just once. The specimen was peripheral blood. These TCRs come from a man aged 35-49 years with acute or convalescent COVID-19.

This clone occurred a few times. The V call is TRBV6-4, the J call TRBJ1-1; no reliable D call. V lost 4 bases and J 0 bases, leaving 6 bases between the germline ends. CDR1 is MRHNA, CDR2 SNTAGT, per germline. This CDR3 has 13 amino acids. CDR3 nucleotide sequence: TGTGCCAGCAGTGCTGAGGTGAACACTGAAGCTTTCTTT. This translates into CASSAEVNTEAFF.

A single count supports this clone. The CDR3: CASSSTGTGITDTQYF. The DNA for the CDR3 is TGTGCCAGCAGCTCGACCGGGACAGGGATCACAGATACGCAGTATTTT. The V gene is TRBV5-6, the J gene TRBJ2-3; 9 bases are shared with TRBD1. The germline V gene has CDR1 SGHDT and CDR2 YYEEEE. J gave up 2 bases and V 3 bases, and 7 bases lay outside the gene matches. The CDR3 is 16 amino acids.

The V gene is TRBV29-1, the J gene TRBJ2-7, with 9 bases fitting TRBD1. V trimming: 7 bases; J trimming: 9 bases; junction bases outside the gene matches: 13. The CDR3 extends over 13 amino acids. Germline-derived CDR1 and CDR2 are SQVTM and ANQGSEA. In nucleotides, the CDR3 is TGCAGCGCCCGACAGGGGGAAACTTGGGTGCAGTACTTC. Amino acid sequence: CSARQGETWVQYF.

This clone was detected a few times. The CDR3 DNA reads TGTGCCAGCAGTTCGGACACGTATAGCAATCAGCCCCAGCATTTT. It codes for CASSSDTYSNQPQHF. V gene TRBV6-5 combines with J gene TRBJ1-5; weak D call: TRBD1 (5 bases). The CDR3 loop spans 15 amino acids. The V end lost 4 bases, the J end lost 0 bases, and 10 bases lay between the germline ends. The germline V gene encodes CDR1 MNHEY and CDR2 SVGAGI.

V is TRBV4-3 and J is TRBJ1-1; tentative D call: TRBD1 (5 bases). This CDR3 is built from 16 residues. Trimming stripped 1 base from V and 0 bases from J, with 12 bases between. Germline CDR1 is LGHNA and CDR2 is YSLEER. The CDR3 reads CASSQGSQAMNTEAFF. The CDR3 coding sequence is TGCGCCAGCAGCCAAGGGTCACAGGCCATGAACACTGAAGCTTTCTTT.

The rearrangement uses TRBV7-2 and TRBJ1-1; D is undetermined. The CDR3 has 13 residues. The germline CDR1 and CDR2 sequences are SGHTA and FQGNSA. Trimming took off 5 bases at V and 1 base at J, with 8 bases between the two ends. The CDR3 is CASSQVGNTEAFF. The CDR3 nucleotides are TGTGCCAGCAGCCAGGTAGGGAACACTGAAGCTTTCTTT.

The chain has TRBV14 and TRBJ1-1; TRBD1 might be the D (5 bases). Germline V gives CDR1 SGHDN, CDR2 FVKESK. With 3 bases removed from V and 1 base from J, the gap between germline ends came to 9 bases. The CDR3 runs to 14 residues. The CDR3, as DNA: TGTGCCAGCAGCCACCTAGACAGGAACACTGAAGCTTTCTTT. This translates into CASSHLDRNTEAFF. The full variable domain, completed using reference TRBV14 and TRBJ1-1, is EAGVTQFPSHSVIEKGQTVTLRCDPISGHDNLYWYRRVMGKEIKFLLHFVKESKQDESGMPNNRFLAERTGGTYSTLKVQPAELEDSGVYFCASSHLDRNTEAFFGQGTRLTVV.

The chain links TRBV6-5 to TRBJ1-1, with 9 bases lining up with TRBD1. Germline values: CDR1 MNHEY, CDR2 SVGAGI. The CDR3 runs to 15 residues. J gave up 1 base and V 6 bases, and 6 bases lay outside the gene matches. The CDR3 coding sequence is TGTGCCAGCAGGAAAGACAGGGGGTCGAACACTGAAGCTTTCTTT. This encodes CASRKDRGSNTEAFF.

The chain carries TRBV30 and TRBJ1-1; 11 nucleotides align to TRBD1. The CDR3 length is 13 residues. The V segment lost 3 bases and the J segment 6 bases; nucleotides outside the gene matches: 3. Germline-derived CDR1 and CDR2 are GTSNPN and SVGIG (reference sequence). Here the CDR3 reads CAWRGQGASEAFF. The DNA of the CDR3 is TGTGCCTGGAGAGGACAGGGGGCCTCTGAAGCTTTCTTT.

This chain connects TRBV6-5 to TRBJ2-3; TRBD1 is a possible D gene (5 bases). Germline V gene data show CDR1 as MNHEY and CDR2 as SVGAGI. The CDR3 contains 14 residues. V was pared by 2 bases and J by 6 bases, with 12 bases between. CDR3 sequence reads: CASSYGASSDTQYF. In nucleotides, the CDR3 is TGTGCCAGCAGTTACGGGGCCTCGTCGGATACGCAGTATTTT.

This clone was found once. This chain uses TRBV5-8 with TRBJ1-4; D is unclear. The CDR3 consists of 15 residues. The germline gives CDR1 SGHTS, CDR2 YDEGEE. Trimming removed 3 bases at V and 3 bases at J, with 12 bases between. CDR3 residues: CASSWLGSPNEKLFF. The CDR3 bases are TGTGCCAGCAGCTGGCTAGGGAGTCCTAATGAAAAACTGTTTTTT. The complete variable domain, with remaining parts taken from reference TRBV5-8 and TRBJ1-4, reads EAGVTQSPTHLIKTRGQQATLRCSPISGHTSVYWYQQALGLGLQFLLWYDEGEERNRGNFPPRFSGRQFPNYSSELNVNALELEDSALYLCASSWLGSPNEKLFFGSGTQLSVL.

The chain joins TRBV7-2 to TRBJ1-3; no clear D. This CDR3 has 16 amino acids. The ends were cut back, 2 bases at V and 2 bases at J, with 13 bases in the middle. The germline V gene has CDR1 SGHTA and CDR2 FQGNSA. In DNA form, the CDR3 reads TGTGCCAGCAGCTTATTCGGGTCCCCCACTGGAAACACCATATATTTT. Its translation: CASSLFGSPTGNTIYF. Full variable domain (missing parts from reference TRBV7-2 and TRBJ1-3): GAGVSQSPSNKVTEKGKDVELRCDPISGHTALYWYRQSLGQGLEFLIYFQGNSAPDKSGLPSDRFSAERTGGSVSTLTIQRTQQEDSAVYLCASSLFGSPTGNTIYFGEGSWLTVV.

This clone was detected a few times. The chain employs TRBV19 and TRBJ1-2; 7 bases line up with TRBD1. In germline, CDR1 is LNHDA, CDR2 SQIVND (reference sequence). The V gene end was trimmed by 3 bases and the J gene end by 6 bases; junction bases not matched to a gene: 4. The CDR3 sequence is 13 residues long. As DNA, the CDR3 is TGTGCCAGTAGTATCGGGACAGTAGATGGCTACACCTTC. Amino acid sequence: CASSIGTVDGYTF.

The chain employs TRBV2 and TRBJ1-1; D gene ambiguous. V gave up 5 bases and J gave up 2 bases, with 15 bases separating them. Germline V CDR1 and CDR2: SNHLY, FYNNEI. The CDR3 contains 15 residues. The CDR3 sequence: CASSTRTILNTEAFF. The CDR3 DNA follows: TGTGCCAGCAGTACGCGCACTATATTAAACACTGAAGCTTTCTTT.

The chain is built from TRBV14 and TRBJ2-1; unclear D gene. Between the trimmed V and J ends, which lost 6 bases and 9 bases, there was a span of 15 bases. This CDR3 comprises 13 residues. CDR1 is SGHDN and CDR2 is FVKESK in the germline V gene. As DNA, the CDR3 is TGTGCCAGCAGTAATGAAGTATTCGGTGAGCAGTTCTTC. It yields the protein CASSNEVFGEQFF.

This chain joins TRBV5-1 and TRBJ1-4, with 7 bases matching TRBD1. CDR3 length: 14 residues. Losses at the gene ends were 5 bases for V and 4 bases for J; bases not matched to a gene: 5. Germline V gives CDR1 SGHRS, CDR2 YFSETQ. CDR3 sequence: CASRPGQRNEKLFF. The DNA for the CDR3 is TGCGCCAGCAGGCCGGGACAGCGTAATGAAAAACTGTTTTTT.

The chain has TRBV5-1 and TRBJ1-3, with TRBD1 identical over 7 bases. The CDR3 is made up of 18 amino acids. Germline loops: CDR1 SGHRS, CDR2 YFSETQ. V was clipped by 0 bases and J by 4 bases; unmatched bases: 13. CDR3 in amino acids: CASSLEGGQSGTGNTIYF. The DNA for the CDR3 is TGCGCCAGCAGCTTGGAGGGGGGACAGAGCGGAACGGGAAACACCATATATTTT.

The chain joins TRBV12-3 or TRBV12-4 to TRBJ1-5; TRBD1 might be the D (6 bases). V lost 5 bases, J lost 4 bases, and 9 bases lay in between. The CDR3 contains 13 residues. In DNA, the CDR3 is TGTGCCAGCAGTGTACAGGGTAATCAGCCCCAGCATTTT. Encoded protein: CASSVQGNQPQHF.

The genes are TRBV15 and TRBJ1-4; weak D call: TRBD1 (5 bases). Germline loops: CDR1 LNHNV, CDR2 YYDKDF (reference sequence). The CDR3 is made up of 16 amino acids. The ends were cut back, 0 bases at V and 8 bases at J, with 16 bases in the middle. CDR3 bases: TGTGCCACCAGCAGAGATCCGGGGGACCGATACGAAAAACTGTTTTTT. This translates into CATSRDPGDRYEKLFF.

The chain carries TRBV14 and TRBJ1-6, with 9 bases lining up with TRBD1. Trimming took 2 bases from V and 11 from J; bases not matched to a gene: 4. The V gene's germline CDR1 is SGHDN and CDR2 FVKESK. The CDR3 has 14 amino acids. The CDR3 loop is CASSQTGGYTPLHF. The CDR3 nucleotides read TGTGCCAGCAGCCAAACAGGGGGCTACACACCCCTCCACTTT.

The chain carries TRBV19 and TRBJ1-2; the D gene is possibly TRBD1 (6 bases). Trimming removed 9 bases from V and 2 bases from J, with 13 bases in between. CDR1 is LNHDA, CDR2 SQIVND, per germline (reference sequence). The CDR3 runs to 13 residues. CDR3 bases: TGTGCCAGCTCTTCTACAGGGAACTATGGCTACACCTTC. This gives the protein CASSSTGNYGYTF.